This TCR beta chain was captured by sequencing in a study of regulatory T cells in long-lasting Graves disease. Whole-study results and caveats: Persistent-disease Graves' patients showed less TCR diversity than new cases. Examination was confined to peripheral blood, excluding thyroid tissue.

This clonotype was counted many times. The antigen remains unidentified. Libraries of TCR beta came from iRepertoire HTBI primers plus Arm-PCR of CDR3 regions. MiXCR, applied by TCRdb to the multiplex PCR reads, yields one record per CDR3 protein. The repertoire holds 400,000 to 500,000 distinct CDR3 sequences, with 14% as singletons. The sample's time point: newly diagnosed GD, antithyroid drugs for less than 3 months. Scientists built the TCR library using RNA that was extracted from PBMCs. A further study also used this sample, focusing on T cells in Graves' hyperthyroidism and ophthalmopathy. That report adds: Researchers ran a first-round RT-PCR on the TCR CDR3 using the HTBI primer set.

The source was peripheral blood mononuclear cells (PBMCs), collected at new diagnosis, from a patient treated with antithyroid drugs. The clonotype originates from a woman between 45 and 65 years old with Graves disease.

This CDR3 is CSARGSRVGVQPQHF. The CDR3 bases are TGCAGTGCTAGAGGCTCTAGGGTGGGGGTTCAGCCCCAGCATTTT. V gene TRBV20-1 combines with J gene TRBJ1-5, with D perhaps matching TRBD1 (5 bases). The CDR3 extends over 15 amino acids. CDR1 is DFQATT and CDR2 is SNEGSKA in the germline V gene (reference sequence). With 1 base removed from V and 6 bases from J, the gap between germline ends came to 16 bases.